These 21 T cell receptor beta chains were all obtained from the same sample, sequenced in a study of technical replicates of blood from several donors. Only in-frame clones appear in the TCRdb table, and some are missing; sequencing was by immunoSEQ multiplex PCR. The sample contains 70,000 to 90,000 clones, approximately 94% of which appear only once. Specimen: T cells isolated from PBMCs. The receptors here all came from a human donor in good health.

The chain is built from TRBV13 and TRBJ2-5; 8 bases match TRBD2. Losses at the gene ends were 5 bases for V and 4 bases for J; bases not matched to a gene: 12. Germline V lookup: CDR1 PRHDT, CDR2 FYEKMQ (reference sequence). The CDR3 loop spans 16 amino acids. The CDR3 is CASSIELAVTPETQYF. CDR3 nucleotides: TGTGCCAGCAGCATCGAACTAGCGGTTACGCCAGAGACCCAGTACTTC. Filled out from reference TRBV13 and TRBJ2-5, the complete variable domain reads AAGVIQSPRHLIKEKRETATLKCYPIPRHDTVYWYQQGPGQDPQFLISFYEKMQSDKGSIPDRFSAQQFSDYHSELNMSSLELGDSALYFCASSIELAVTPETQYFGPGTRLLVL.

The V call is TRBV19, the J call TRBJ2-2, with 13 bases aligning to TRBD2. Germline trimming cut 4 bases from V and 6 bases from J; bases unmatched to any gene: 8. The germline gives CDR1 LNHDA, CDR2 SQIVND (reference sequence). The CDR3 length is 17 residues. The DNA for the CDR3 is TGTGCCAGTAGTACGAGGACTAGCGGGAGAATTGCCGGGGAGCTGTTTTTT. It encodes CASSTRTSGRIAGELFF.

The rearrangement joins TRBV28 to TRBJ2-7, with 7 bases that match TRBD2. J was trimmed by 3 bases and V by 2 bases; bases with no gene match: 4. The CDR3 sequence is 14 residues long. Looked up from germline, CDR1 is MDHEN and CDR2 is SYDVKM. CDR3 in DNA: TGTGCCAGCAGTTTACCCGGGGGGATCTACGAGCAGTACTTC. This encodes CASSLPGGIYEQYF.

This chain links TRBV9 with TRBJ2-5, with D possibly TRBD2 on 6 matching bases. V shed 2 bases and J shed 1 base, with 15 bases lying between them. Per the germline V gene, CDR1 is SGDLS and CDR2 is YYNGEE. The CDR3 is 16 residues long. The CDR3 region is CASSVYSGTFQETQYF. CDR3 sequence (DNA): TGTGCCAGCAGCGTCTATAGCGGAACCTTCCAAGAGACCCAGTACTTC.

This chain joins TRBV7-3 and TRBJ1-2; D might be TRBD1 (6 bases). Trimming removed 5 bases from V and 7 bases from J, with 14 bases in between. The CDR3 loop spans 13 amino acids. The germline V gene has CDR1 SGHTA and CDR2 FQGTGA. The CDR3 nucleotides read TGTGCCAGCAGCCCCAGGGGTTTGGGTGGCTACACCTTC. Protein: CASSPRGLGGYTF.

The chain uses TRBV4-1 and TRBJ2-7; possible D gene TRBD2, 6 bases. Germline CDR1 and CDR2: MGHRA and YSYEKL. Between the trimmed V and J ends, which lost 3 bases and 2 bases, there was a span of 20 bases. CDR3 length: 17 residues. CDR3 sequence: CASSHYEPGESAYEQYF. The DNA for the CDR3 is TGCGCCAGCAGCCACTACGAACCGGGGGAGTCCGCCTACGAGCAGTACTTC.

The chain employs TRBV9 and TRBJ1-1; no definite D call. The CDR3 is made up of 12 amino acids. V was shortened by 0 bases and J by 6 bases, with 6 bases between the two germline ends. Germline-derived CDR1 and CDR2 are SGDLS and YYNGEE. CDR3 in DNA: TGTGCCAGCAGCGTAGGTAGCGCTGAAGCTTTCTTT. It codes for CASSVGSAEAFF.

The chain employs TRBV6-1 and TRBJ2-5; D may be TRBD2 (5 bases). With 6 bases removed from V and 5 bases from J, the gap between germline ends came to 13 bases. The CDR3 is 13 residues long. CDR1 MNHNS and CDR2 SASEGT come from the germline V gene. Here the CDR3 DNA reads TGTGCCAGCAGAAGGGAGACCAAGGAGACCCAGTACTTC. Residues: CASRRETKETQYF.

The chain joins TRBV29-1 to TRBJ2-7, with D hard to call. The CDR3 contains 13 residues. Germline CDR1 reads SQVTM; CDR2 reads ANQGSEA. Trimming pared 2 bases from V and 0 bases from J, leaving 8 bases between. The CDR3 reads CSVEPEDSYEQYF. CDR3 bases: TGCAGCGTTGAACCCGAGGACTCCTACGAGCAGTACTTC.

This chain connects TRBV5-5 to TRBJ1-2; 7 bases map to TRBD1. Germline CDR1 reads SGHKS; CDR2 reads YYEKEE (reference sequence). With 2 bases clipped from V and 0 bases from J, the junction kept 4 bases outside the gene matches. CDR3 length: 15 amino acids. The CDR3 spells CASSFTGAANYGYTF. Here the CDR3 DNA reads TGTGCCAGCAGCTTTACAGGGGCCGCTAACTATGGCTACACCTTC. The variable domain in full, with the rest retrieved from reference TRBV5-5 and TRBJ1-2, is DAGVTQSPTHLIKTRGQQVTLRCSPISGHKSVSWYQQVLGQGPQFIFQYYEKEERGRGNFPDRFSARQFPNYSSELNVNALLLGDSALYLCASSFTGAANYGYTFGSGTRLTVV.

This rearrangement joins TRBV6-6 to TRBJ2-5; D unresolved. Trimming removed 6 bases at V and 2 bases at J, with 10 bases between. Germline loops: CDR1 MNHNY, CDR2 SVGAGI (reference sequence). CDR3 size: 13 residues. The CDR3 reads CASRRGRQETQYF. CDR3 nucleotides: TGTGCCAGCAGACGCGGTAGGCAAGAGACCCAGTACTTC.

The rearrangement links TRBV19 to TRBJ2-1; tentatively, D is TRBD1 (5 bases). Germline V gene data show CDR1 as LNHDA and CDR2 as SQIVND (reference sequence). This CDR3 has 14 residues. Deletions cut 0 bases from V and 9 bases from J, with 12 bases between. This CDR3 reads CASSIDYAGSEQFF. The CDR3 nucleotides are TGTGCCAGTAGTATAGATTATGCAGGGTCTGAGCAGTTCTTC.

The rearrangement joins TRBV5-1 to TRBJ2-7; TRBD1 agrees at 7 bases. Per the germline V gene, CDR1 is SGHRS and CDR2 is YFSETQ. The V segment lost 1 base and the J segment 3 bases; nucleotides outside the gene matches: 4. The CDR3 contains 14 residues. CDR3 nucleotide sequence: TGCGCCAGCAGCTTGAGGACAGGCCTCTACGAGCAGTACTTC. This gives the protein CASSLRTGLYEQYF.

This chain uses TRBV13 with TRBJ1-1; D is ambiguous. Germline V CDR1 and CDR2: PRHDT, FYEKMQ (reference sequence). CDR3 size: 13 residues. The V gene lost 3 bases and the J gene lost 2 bases, with 7 bases spanning the gap. CDR3: CASSFISNTEAFF. The DNA of the CDR3 is TGTGCCAGCAGCTTCATAAGCAACACTGAAGCTTTCTTT.

The chain carries TRBV7-9 and TRBJ1-1; tentatively, D is TRBD1 (5 bases). The germline V and J ends were trimmed by 5 bases and 4 bases, with 11 bases remaining between them. This CDR3 region has 13 residues. Germline CDR1 SEHNR, CDR2 FQNEAQ (reference sequence). The CDR3 here is CASSNPTVTEAFF. In nucleotides, the CDR3 is TGTGCCAGCAGCAACCCGACAGTCACTGAAGCTTTCTTT.

This clone is categorized as medium-sized. The chain has TRBV19 and TRBJ1-5; D is unclear. Trimming shortened V by 5 bases and J by 3 bases, and 8 bases separated the two germline ends. Germline V gene data show CDR1 as LNHDA and CDR2 as SQIVND (reference sequence). The CDR3 runs 13 residues. The CDR3 sequence: CASSRGPNQPQHF. The DNA for the CDR3 is TGTGCCAGTAGTCGAGGTCCCAATCAGCCCCAGCATTTT.

The chain carries TRBV29-1 and TRBJ1-4; D remains unclear. CDR1 SQVTM and CDR2 ANQGSEA come from the germline V gene. CDR3 length equals 13 residues. Trimming took off 4 bases at V and 8 bases at J, with 14 bases between the two ends. The CDR3 region is CSVVKAGMEKLFF. For the CDR3, the DNA is TGCAGCGTTGTAAAGGCGGGGATGGAAAAACTGTTTTTT. Filled out from reference TRBV29-1 and TRBJ1-4, the complete variable domain reads SAVISQKPSRDICQRGTSLTIQCQVDSQVTMMFWYRQQPGQSLTLIATANQGSEATYESGFVIDKFPISRPNLTFSTLTVSNMSPEDSSIYLCSVVKAGMEKLFFGSGTQLSVL.

V and J are TRBV13 and TRBJ2-7, with a weak D call TRBD2 (6 bases). Germline-derived CDR1 and CDR2 are PRHDT and FYEKMQ (reference sequence). The V and J ends lost 4 bases and 0 bases respectively, with 10 bases between them. The CDR3 sequence is 14 residues long. The CDR3 spells CASSSSAYSYEQYF. The CDR3, as DNA: TGTGCCAGCAGCTCTAGCGCTTACTCCTACGAGCAGTACTTC.

The chain joins TRBV2 to TRBJ2-5, with 8 bases lining up with TRBD1. There are 13 residues in the CDR3. Trimming at V came to 8 bases and at J to 4 bases, leaving 6 bases not matched to a gene. From germline, CDR1 is SNHLY and CDR2 FYNNEI. CDR3 coding DNA: TGTGCCAGCGGTACAGGGGGAAGAGAGACCCAGTACTTC. Its protein is CASGTGGRETQYF.

The gene calls are TRBV19 and TRBJ2-2; 7 nucleotides align to TRBD2. V was pared by 4 bases and J by 4 bases, with 15 bases of the junction left unmatched. Looked up from germline, CDR1 is LNHDA and CDR2 is SQIVND (reference sequence). This CDR3 contains 18 residues. The CDR3 region has the DNA TGTGCCAGTAGTACAATGACCGACCGGGACTACTTCACCGGGGAGCTGTTTTTT. Its translation is CASSTMTDRDYFTGELFF.

The chain uses TRBV23-1 and TRBJ2-7; TRBD2 agrees at 7 bases. TRBV23-1 is classed as an ORF, of uncertain function. V dropped 8 bases and J dropped 6; count of bases not matched to a gene: 7. This CDR3 comprises 12 residues. The CDR3 coding sequence is TGCGCCAGCTCCGGACTAGACTGCGAGCAGTACTTC. This sequence encodes CASSGLDCEQYF.